What follows are 32 T cell receptor beta chains derived from one specimen sequenced in a study of blood T cell repertoires in COVID-19. This table comes from immunoSEQ multiplex PCR, and its TCRdb copy is limited to in-frame clones, with some not included. The table records 210,000 or so clones, over 75% of them present only once. The specimen was peripheral blood. The receptors stem from a woman older than 75 with active or convalescent COVID-19.

The rearrangement links TRBV9 to TRBJ2-3; possibly TRBD2 for D (5 bases). V was trimmed by 0 bases and J by 5 bases, leaving 10 bases between them. The germline CDR1 and CDR2 sequences are SGDLS and YYNGEE. This CDR3 has 14 residues. CDR3: CASSVGPEGDTQYF. The CDR3 DNA is TGTGCCAGCAGCGTAGGTCCCGAGGGAGATACGCAGTATTTT.

The CDR3 sequence: CAIKVNGGPYEQYF. CDR3 DNA: TGTGCCATCAAGGTAAACGGGGGACCCTACGAGCAGTACTTC. The V call is TRBV10-3, the J call TRBJ2-7, with D perhaps TRBD2 (6 bases). This CDR3 comprises 14 residues. Germline values: CDR1 ENHRY, CDR2 SYGVKD. Trimming stripped 7 bases from V and 2 bases from J, with 15 bases between.

V is TRBV4-1 and J is TRBJ2-2; possible D gene TRBD1, 6 bases. The CDR3 spans 16 residues. The V gene's germline CDR1 is MGHRA and CDR2 YSYEKL. The V end lost 3 bases, the J end lost 0 bases, and 11 bases lay between the germline ends. CDR3 amino acids: CASSHRDTANTGELFF. The CDR3 DNA reads as TGCGCCAGCAGCCACAGGGACACCGCGAACACCGGGGAGCTGTTTTTT.

This chain uses TRBV5-5 with TRBJ2-3; D is perhaps TRBD2 (6 bases). CDR3 length equals 16 residues. V was clipped by 5 bases and J by 0 bases, with 16 bases between them. Germline V gives CDR1 SGHKS, CDR2 YYEKEE (reference sequence). This chain's CDR3 is CASRIYGGASTDTQYF. The CDR3 region has the DNA TGTGCCAGCAGAATCTACGGGGGTGCTAGCACAGATACGCAGTATTTT.

The V gene is TRBV2, the J gene TRBJ2-1; D is unclear. Trimming stripped 3 bases from V and 0 bases from J, with 12 bases between. The CDR3 is made up of 16 amino acids. Germline V lookup: CDR1 SNHLY, CDR2 FYNNEI. CDR3 DNA sequence: TGTGCCAGCAGTGAGTCGGGTCTGAGCTCCTACAATGAGCAGTTCTTC. It specifies CASSESGLSSYNEQFF.

The chain employs TRBV18 and TRBJ2-7; D may be TRBD2 (6 bases). Germline CDR1 and CDR2: KGHSH and LQKENI. Trimming took off 6 bases at V and 2 bases at J, with 20 bases between the two ends. The CDR3 is 16 residues long. CDR3 DNA sequence: TGTGCCAGCTCCCCCCCGGGCACCCGGAGGGCCTACGAGCAGTACTTC. It translates to CASSPPGTRRAYEQYF. The full variable domain, completed using reference TRBV18 and TRBJ2-7, is NAGVMQNPRHLVRRRGQEARLRCSPMKGHSHVYWYRQLPEEGLKFMVYLQKENIIDESGMPKERFSAEFPKEGPSILRIQQVVRGDSAAYFCASSPPGTRRAYEQYFGPGTRLTVT.

The V and J genes are TRBV5-4 and TRBJ1-6, with a possible D match to TRBD1 (6 bases). This CDR3 is built from 14 residues. Germline CDR1 SGHNT, CDR2 YYREEE (reference sequence). V shed 4 bases and J shed 8 bases, with 13 bases lying between them. DNA of the CDR3: TGTGCCAGCAGCCTGGACAGCTCCGATTCACCCCTCCACTTT. Amino acid sequence: CASSLDSSDSPLHF.

In its sample, this clone was seen a few times. The J gene is TRBJ2-2, the V gene TRBV30; 7 bases match TRBD1. CDR1 is GTSNPN, CDR2 SVGIG, per germline (reference sequence). With 7 bases clipped from V and 5 bases from J, the junction kept 7 bases outside the gene matches. This CDR3 contains 13 residues. CDR3 residues: CAFVQGPTGELFF. In DNA form, the CDR3 reads TGTGCCTTCGTACAGGGGCCTACCGGGGAGCTGTTTTTT.

The V gene is TRBV5-1, the J gene TRBJ1-1; D might be TRBD1 (6 bases). V dropped 6 bases and J dropped 5 bases, with 20 bases sitting between them. The CDR3 spans 15 residues. The germline gives CDR1 SGHRS, CDR2 YFSETQ. The CDR3 region has the DNA TGCGCCAGCACTTCCCTGGGGGGGGCATGGACTGAAGCTTTCTTT. Residues: CASTSLGGAWTEAFF.

This chain uses TRBV7-8 with TRBJ1-2; 7 nucleotides line up with TRBD1. V lost 0 bases and J lost 4; bases outside the gene matches: 11. The germline V gene has CDR1 SGHVS and CDR2 FQNEAQ. CDR3 length: 17 amino acids. The CDR3 sequence: CASSLAYRRGQLYGYTF. CDR3 in DNA: TGTGCCAGCAGCTTAGCCTATAGGAGGGGGCAACTCTATGGCTACACCTTC.

The chain joins TRBV28 to TRBJ2-1, with 8 bases lining up with TRBD1. Germline CDR1 reads MDHEN; CDR2 reads SYDVKM. Trimming cost V 5 bases and J 6 bases; bases outside gene matches: 9. The CDR3 totals 15 residues. CDR3 sequence reads: CASSGWDRSFNEQFF. The DNA of the CDR3 is TGTGCCAGCAGTGGGTGGGACAGGTCGTTCAATGAGCAGTTCTTC.

The chain couples TRBV5-1 to TRBJ2-3, with D possibly TRBD2 on 7 matching bases. Trimming left V 4 bases short and J 2 bases short, with 14 bases between. Germline-derived CDR1 and CDR2 are SGHRS and YFSETQ. The CDR3 covers 15 residues. The CDR3: CASSLTGGSTDTQYF. CDR3 bases: TGCGCCAGCAGCCTTACGGGGGGCTCCACAGATACGCAGTATTTT.

The chain links TRBV5-1 to TRBJ2-5, with 9 bases fitting TRBD1. Germline loops: CDR1 SGHRS, CDR2 YFSETQ. V was pared by 4 bases and J by 5 bases, with 3 bases of the junction left unmatched. The CDR3 runs 13 residues. In DNA form, the CDR3 reads TGCGCCAGCAGCCGAGGACAGGGGGAGACCCAGTACTTC. This translates into CASSRGQGETQYF.

This clone was picked up a small number of times. The V call is TRBV19, the J call TRBJ1-5, with 9 bases that match TRBD1. The CDR3 runs 18 residues. CDR1 and CDR2 from the germline V gene are LNHDA and SQIVND (reference sequence). The V and J ends lost 1 base and 2 bases, in that order; junction bases with no gene match: 9. The CDR3 coding sequence is TGTGCCAGTAGTATAGGTTTTACAGGGGGCGTTGGCAATCAGCCCCAGCATTTT. This gives the protein CASSIGFTGGVGNQPQHF.

The rearrangement joins TRBV6-5 to TRBJ1-2; TRBD1 aligns across 7 bases. After removal of 5 bases from V and 7 bases from J, the junction contained 10 bases not matched to a gene. Germline values: CDR1 MNHEY, CDR2 SVGAGI. This CDR3 is 14 amino acids long. The chain's CDR3 is CASSPGQLFRGYTF. The CDR3 coding sequence is TGTGCCAGCAGTCCGGGACAGCTGTTCCGTGGCTACACCTTC.

Only a few counts were recorded for this clone. The chain employs TRBV5-1 and TRBJ2-3; TRBD2 agrees at 8 bases. Per germline, CDR1 SGHRS and CDR2 YFSETQ. V lost 4 bases, J lost 3 bases, and 7 bases stayed unmatched. This CDR3 has 15 residues. CDR3 DNA: TGCGCCAGCAGCAGGGAGCGGGAGAATACAGATACGCAGTATTTT. The encoded protein is CASSRERENTDTQYF.

J is TRBJ1-6 and V is TRBV20-1, with D maybe TRBD1 (6 bases). Germline assignment: CDR1 DFQATT and CDR2 SNEGSKA (reference sequence). The CDR3 sequence is 15 residues long. Deletions cut 3 bases from V and 7 bases from J, with 16 bases between. The CDR3, as DNA: TGCAGTGCTAGTGGGTGGACAGAGGAGAATTCACCCCTCCACTTT. Translating gives CSASGWTEENSPLHF.

The chain carries TRBV29-1 and TRBJ2-7; 9 bases are shared with TRBD1. The J segment lost 7 bases and the V segment lost 2 bases, leaving 18 bases of the junction unmatched. Germline CDR1 and CDR2: SQVTM and ANQGSEA. The CDR3 has 17 amino acids. The CDR3 sequence: CSVESLLPTGGVREQYF. DNA of the CDR3: TGCAGCGTTGAAAGTCTCCTGCCGACAGGGGGTGTACGGGAGCAGTACTTC.

The chain recombines TRBV12-3 or TRBV12-4 with TRBJ1-1, with D maybe TRBD1 (5 bases). The CDR3 covers 13 residues. Trimming removed 1 base at V and 8 bases at J, with 11 bases between. In DNA form, the CDR3 reads TGTGCCAGCAGTTTAGTCCTATCAGGGGAAGCTTTCTTT. This sequence encodes CASSLVLSGEAFF.

The chain has TRBV27 and TRBJ1-5, with 9 nucleotides matching TRBD1. Trimming cost V 6 bases and J 6 bases; bases outside gene matches: 3. This CDR3 region has 13 residues. Germline V gives CDR1 MNHEY, CDR2 SMNVEV (reference sequence). The CDR3 here is CASRGDRVQPQHF. The CDR3 region has the DNA TGTGCCAGCAGGGGGGACAGGGTTCAGCCCCAGCATTTT.

This clone appeared a few times. The V and J genes are TRBV28 and TRBJ1-1; D remains ambiguous. Germline CDR1 MDHEN, CDR2 SYDVKM. V dropped 4 bases and J dropped 4 bases, with 13 bases sitting between them. The CDR3 extends over 14 amino acids. The CDR3 protein is CASSSYTVSTEAFF. CDR3 sequence (DNA): TGTGCCAGCAGTTCATATACCGTTAGCACTGAAGCTTTCTTT.

The chain combines TRBV12-3 or TRBV12-4 with TRBJ2-1; TRBD1 aligns across 7 bases. The CDR3 sequence is 13 residues long. Trimming cost V 5 bases and J 7 bases; bases outside gene matches: 5. This CDR3 is CASSASQGNEQFF. CDR3 nucleotides: TGTGCCAGCAGTGCCTCACAGGGGAATGAGCAGTTCTTC.

This clone was observed a handful of times. J is TRBJ1-5 and V is TRBV4-2; D remains ambiguous. The germline gives CDR1 LGHNA, CDR2 YNFKEQ. Trimming removed 2 bases at V and 3 bases at J, with 5 bases between. The CDR3 totals 13 residues. Written as DNA, the CDR3 is TGTGCCAGCAGCCAACATGTCAATCAGCCCCAGCATTTT. This gives the protein CASSQHVNQPQHF.

The chain recombines TRBV7-9 with TRBJ1-2; D may be TRBD1 (6 bases). CDR1 is SEHNR and CDR2 is FQNEAQ in the germline V gene (reference sequence). CDR3 length: 15 amino acids. Trimming took off 5 bases at V and 7 bases at J, with 20 bases between the two ends. In DNA, the CDR3 is TGTGCCAGCAGCGGTAGCCAGGGGCCCGGGCTTGGCTACACCTTC. Amino acid sequence: CASSGSQGPGLGYTF.

The chain employs TRBV9 and TRBJ1-5; 8 bases agree with TRBD1. Germline V gene sequence: CDR1 SGDLS, CDR2 YYNGEE. J gave up 5 bases and V 4 bases, and 8 bases lay outside the gene matches. CDR3 size: 15 residues. The CDR3 reads CASSPTGDLYQPQHF. For the CDR3, the DNA is TGTGCCAGCAGCCCGACAGGGGATTTATATCAGCCCCAGCATTTT. Full variable domain (rest looked up from reference TRBV9 and TRBJ1-5): DSGVTQTPKHLITATGQRVTLRCSPRSGDLSVYWYQQSLDQGLQFLIQYYNGEERAKGNILERFSAQQFPDLHSELNLSSLELGDSALYFCASSPTGDLYQPQHFGDGTRLSIL.

The chain has TRBV19 and TRBJ1-6; 10 bases are shared with TRBD1. Germline CDR1 LNHDA, CDR2 SQIVND (reference sequence). The CDR3 is made up of 14 amino acids. V dropped 6 bases and J dropped 9; count of bases not matched to a gene: 5. This CDR3 is CASRIGTGVSPLHF. As DNA, the CDR3 is TGTGCCAGTAGAATCGGGACAGGGGTTTCACCCCTCCACTTT.

Only one count was recorded for this clone. CDR3 coding DNA: TGTGCCAGCAGTGGAGCCTTCTCTGGAAACACCATATATTTT. As protein: CASSGAFSGNTIYF. This sequence joins TRBV6-1 and TRBJ1-3; no definite D call. CDR3 length: 14 residues. In germline, CDR1 is MNHNS, CDR2 SASEGT. The V gene lost 4 bases and the J gene lost 0 bases, with 7 bases spanning the gap.

The chain links TRBV6-2 or TRBV6-3 to TRBJ2-7; no clear D. V was cut by 5 bases and J by 4 bases, with 6 bases left in between. The CDR3 has 11 residues. In germline, CDR1 is MNHEY, CDR2 SVGEGT. For the CDR3, the DNA is TGTGCCAGCAGTCCCCTTTACGAGCAGTACTTC. Protein sequence: CASSPLYEQYF.

This clone is a singleton in its sample. The chain combines TRBV4-2 with TRBJ2-3; 10 nucleotides match TRBD2. Germline assignment: CDR1 LGHNA and CDR2 YNFKEQ. J gave up 7 bases and V 0 bases, and 19 bases lay outside the gene matches. The length of the CDR3 is 20 residues. The CDR3 bases are TGTGCCAGCAGCCAAGAGCAGCGGGGGGGCCTGGTCTCATTCGCAAATACGCAGTATTTT. Translated, it gives CASSQEQRGGLVSFANTQYF.

The chain joins TRBV5-1 to TRBJ1-2; D might be TRBD1 (5 bases). This CDR3 has 15 residues. V lost 0 bases and J lost 4, with 13 bases in between. Germline lookup yields CDR1 SGHRS and CDR2 YFSETQ. CDR3 coding DNA: TGCGCCAGCAGCTTGGATGGTACAGGCCCCTATGGCTACACCTTC. It translates to CASSLDGTGPYGYTF. The full variable domain, rest sourced from reference TRBV5-1 and TRBJ1-2, is KAGVTQTPRYLIKTRGQQVTLSCSPISGHRSVSWYQQTPGQGLQFLFEYFSETQRNKGNFPGRFSGRQFSNSRSEMNVSTLELGDSALYLCASSLDGTGPYGYTFGSGTRLTVV.

The chain is built from TRBV28 and TRBJ1-5; unclear D gene. Trimming shortened V by 6 bases and J by 0 bases, and 12 bases separated the two germline ends. The CDR3 covers 15 residues. Germline CDR1 is MDHEN and CDR2 is SYDVKM. Written as DNA, the CDR3 is TGTGCCAGCAGCAGCGGACGCCCTAGCAATCAGCCCCAGCATTTT. Amino acid sequence: CASSSGRPSNQPQHF.

The chain is built from TRBV4-3 and TRBJ2-5; TRBD2 aligns across 8 bases. The CDR3 totals 16 residues. CDR1 and CDR2 from the germline V gene are LGHNA and YSLEER. Losses at the gene ends were 0 bases for V and 5 bases for J; bases not matched to a gene: 8. CDR3: CASSQDSAGGGETQYF. CDR3 bases: TGCGCCAGCAGCCAAGATAGCGCGGGGGGCGGGGAGACCCAGTACTTC.